This TCR beta chain was recovered during a study of T cell repertoires in cytomegalovirus infection. In its sample, this clonotype was seen a few times. TCRdb reanalysed the reads using MiXCR and keeps one entry per CDR3 protein. The table has hundreds of thousands of distinct CDR3 sequences, 35% seen once; the top ten hold roughly 2.8%. This CDR3 has 12 amino acids. The V end lost 8 bases, the J end lost 4 bases, and 8 bases lay between the germline ends. This clonotype was obtained from a human donor in good health (CMV status not recorded). Some clones in this sample may be carry-over from other donors' samples. Sequenced sample: PBMCs. The V and J genes are TRBV12-3 or TRBV12-4 and TRBJ2-2; the D gene is possibly TRBD2 (6 bases). The CDR3 sequence is CASLSGTGELFF. The DNA of the CDR3 is TGTGCCAGCCTTAGCGGCACCGGGGAGCTGTTTTTT.